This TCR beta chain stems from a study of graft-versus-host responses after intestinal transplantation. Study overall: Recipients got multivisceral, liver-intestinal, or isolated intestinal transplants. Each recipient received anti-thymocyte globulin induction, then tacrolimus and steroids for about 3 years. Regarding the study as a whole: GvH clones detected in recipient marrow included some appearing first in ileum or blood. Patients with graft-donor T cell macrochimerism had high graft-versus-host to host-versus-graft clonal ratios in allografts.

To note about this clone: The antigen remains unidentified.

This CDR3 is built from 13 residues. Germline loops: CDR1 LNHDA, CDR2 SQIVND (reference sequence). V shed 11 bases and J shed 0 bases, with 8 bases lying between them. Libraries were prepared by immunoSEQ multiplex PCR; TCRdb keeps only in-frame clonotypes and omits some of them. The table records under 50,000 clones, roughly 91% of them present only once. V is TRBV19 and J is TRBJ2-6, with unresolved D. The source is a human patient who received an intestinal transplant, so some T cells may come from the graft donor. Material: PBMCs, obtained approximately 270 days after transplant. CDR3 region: CAGRLSGANVLTF. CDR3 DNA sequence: TGTGCCGGAAGGCTCTCTGGGGCCAACGTCCTGACTTTC.